This T cell receptor (beta chain) was profiled in a study of shared clonotypes between healthy human individuals. The CDR3 has 13 amino acids. V lost 5 bases and J lost 3; bases outside the gene matches: 4. Germline CDR1 and CDR2: MNHEY and SMNVEV (reference sequence). Study results and limitations: An expected dependence of interdonor clonotype sharing on sequencing depth was noted. Shared across a handful of donors were roughly 5.3% of the naive CD4 clonotypes.

Generated by immunoSEQ multiplex PCR, the TCRdb table keeps only in-frame clones and is missing some. The sample records around 1,100,000 clones, 77% being singletons. As regards this clone: Its antigen is as yet unknown.

The chain couples TRBV27 to TRBJ2-7; TRBD2 matches at 7 bases. Sequenced material: memory CD4+ T cells from PBMCs. Sample subset: CD45RA-negative fraction. This clonotype was sampled from a man younger than 35 in good health. Some clones in this sample may be carry-over from other donors' samples. The CDR3 DNA sequence: TGTGCCAGCAGTCCCCAGCGGGGCTACGAGCAGTACTTC. Amino acid sequence: CASSPQRGYEQYF.